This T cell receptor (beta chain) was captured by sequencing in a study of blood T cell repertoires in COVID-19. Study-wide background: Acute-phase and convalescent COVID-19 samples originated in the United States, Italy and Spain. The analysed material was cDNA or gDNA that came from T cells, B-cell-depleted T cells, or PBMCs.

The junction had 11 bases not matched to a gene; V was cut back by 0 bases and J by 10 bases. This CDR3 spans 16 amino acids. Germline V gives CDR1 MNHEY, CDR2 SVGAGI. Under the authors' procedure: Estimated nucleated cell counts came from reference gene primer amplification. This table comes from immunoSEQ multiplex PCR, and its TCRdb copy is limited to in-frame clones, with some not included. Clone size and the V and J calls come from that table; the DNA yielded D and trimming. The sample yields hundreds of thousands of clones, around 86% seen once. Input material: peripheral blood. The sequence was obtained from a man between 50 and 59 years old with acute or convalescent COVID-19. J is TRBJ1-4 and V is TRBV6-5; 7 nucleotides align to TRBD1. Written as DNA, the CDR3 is TGTGCCAGCAGTTACTCGAAGGCCGCAGGGGGTGGAAAACTGTTTTTT. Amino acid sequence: CASSYSKAAGGGKLFF.